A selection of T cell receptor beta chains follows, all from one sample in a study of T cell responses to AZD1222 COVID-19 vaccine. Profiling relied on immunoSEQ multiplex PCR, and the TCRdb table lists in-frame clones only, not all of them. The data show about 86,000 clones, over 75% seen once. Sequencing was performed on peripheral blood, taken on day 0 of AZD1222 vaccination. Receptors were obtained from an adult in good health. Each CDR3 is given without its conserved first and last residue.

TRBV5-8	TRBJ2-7	ASSLEGTGGEVQY
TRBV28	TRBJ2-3	ASSPTGTGNTDTQY
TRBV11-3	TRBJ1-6	ASSLDHNSPLH
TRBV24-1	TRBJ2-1	ATSDPTGVGANEQF
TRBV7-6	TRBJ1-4	ASSLVGGKDEKLF
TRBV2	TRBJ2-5	ASSSRAGWETQY
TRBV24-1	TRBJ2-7	ATRQGNEQY
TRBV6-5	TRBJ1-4	ASSYGGQGGEEKLF
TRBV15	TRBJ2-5	ATSRDRASGRSETQY
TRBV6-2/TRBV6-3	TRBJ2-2	ASSSTDRTGTGELF
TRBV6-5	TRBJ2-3	ASSLLGGDTQY
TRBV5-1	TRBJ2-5	ASRSTGAIQETQY
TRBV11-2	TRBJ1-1	ASSLFPLDLNTEAF
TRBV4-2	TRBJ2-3	ASSGTTDTQY
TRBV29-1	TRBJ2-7	SVGTSATYEQY
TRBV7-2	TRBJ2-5	ASSLLGRGSRETQY
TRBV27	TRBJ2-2	ASRTAGELF